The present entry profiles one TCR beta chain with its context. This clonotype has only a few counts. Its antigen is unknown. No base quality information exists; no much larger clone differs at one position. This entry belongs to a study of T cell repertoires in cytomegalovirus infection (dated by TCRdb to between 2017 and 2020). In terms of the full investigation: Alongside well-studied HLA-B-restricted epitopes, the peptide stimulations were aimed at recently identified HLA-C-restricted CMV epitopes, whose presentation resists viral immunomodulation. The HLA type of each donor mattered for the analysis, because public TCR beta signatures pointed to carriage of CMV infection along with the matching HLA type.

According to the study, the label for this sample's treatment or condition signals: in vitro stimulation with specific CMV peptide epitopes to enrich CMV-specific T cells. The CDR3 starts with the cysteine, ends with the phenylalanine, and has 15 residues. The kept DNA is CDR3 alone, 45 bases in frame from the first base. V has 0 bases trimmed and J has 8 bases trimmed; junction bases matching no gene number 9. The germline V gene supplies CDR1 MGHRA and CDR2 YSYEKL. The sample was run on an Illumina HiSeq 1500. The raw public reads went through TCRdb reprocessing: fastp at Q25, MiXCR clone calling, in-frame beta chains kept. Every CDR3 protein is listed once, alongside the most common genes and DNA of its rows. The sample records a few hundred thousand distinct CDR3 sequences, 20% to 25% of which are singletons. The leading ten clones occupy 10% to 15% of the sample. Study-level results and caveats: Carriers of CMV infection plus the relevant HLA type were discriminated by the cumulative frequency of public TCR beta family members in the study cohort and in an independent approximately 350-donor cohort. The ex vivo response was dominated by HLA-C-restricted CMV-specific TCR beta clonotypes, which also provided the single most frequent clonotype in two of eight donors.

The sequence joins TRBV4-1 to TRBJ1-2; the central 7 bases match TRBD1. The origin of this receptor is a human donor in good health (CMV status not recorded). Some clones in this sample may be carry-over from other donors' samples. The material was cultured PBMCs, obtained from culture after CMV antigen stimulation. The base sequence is TGCGCCAGCAGCCAAGAAGGGACAGTTATGAGGGGCTACACCTTC. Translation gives CASSQEGTVMRGYTF.